These 25 T cell receptor beta chains came from one sample sequenced in a study of PD-1 blockade in mismatch repair-deficient tumors. Libraries were prepared by immunoSEQ multiplex PCR; TCRdb keeps only in-frame clonotypes and omits some of them. Among around 9,600 clones listed, roughly 87% were seen once. Time point indicated: roughly eleven-day in vitro stimulation with candidate mutation-associated neoantigen peptide 1. What these receptors recognize is not known. This sample comprised cells cultured in vitro, obtained from a patient treated with pembrolizumab. The receptors come from an adult with mismatch repair-deficient cancer.

This chain connects TRBV5-1 to TRBJ2-2, with 9 nucleotides matching TRBD2. Germline V gene data show CDR1 as SGHRS and CDR2 as YFSETQ. The CDR3 is made up of 16 amino acids. Losses at the gene ends were 0 bases for V and 8 bases for J; bases not matched to a gene: 8. The CDR3 nucleotides read TGCGCCAGCAGCTTGGCCGGGCTAGCGGGACTGGGGGAGCTGTTTTTT. Amino acid sequence: CASSLAGLAGLGELFF.

The chain combines TRBV7-9 with TRBJ2-7; unclear D gene. Trimming pared 5 bases from V and 7 bases from J, leaving 12 bases between. Germline assignment: CDR1 SEHNR and CDR2 FQNEAQ (reference sequence). CDR3 length: 12 amino acids. The CDR3 DNA sequence: TGTGCCAGCAGCCCCCTGGGTGGGGAGCAGTACTTC. It translates to CASSPLGGEQYF.

The V call is TRBV2, the J call TRBJ2-7; TRBD2 matches 7 bases. CDR1 SNHLY and CDR2 FYNNEI come from the germline V gene. Unmatched junction bases numbered 12, after V lost 5 bases and J lost 2 bases. The CDR3 totals 16 residues. The CDR3 loop is CASSLLIAGAAYEQYF. The CDR3 nucleotides are TGTGCCAGCAGTCTTTTGATAGCGGGCGCCGCCTACGAGCAGTACTTC.

The chain joins TRBV6-6 to TRBJ1-2, with 8 bases lining up with TRBD1. The CDR3 covers 13 residues. J gave up 8 bases and V 2 bases, and 4 bases lay outside the gene matches. Germline V gene lookup returns CDR1 MNHNY and CDR2 SVGAGI (reference sequence). This CDR3 reads CASSYQGADGYTF. The CDR3 coding sequence is TGTGCCAGCAGTTACCAGGGGGCAGACGGCTACACCTTC.

The rearrangement uses TRBV6-1 and TRBJ2-3; D gene unclear. The CDR3 is 12 amino acids. The germline gives CDR1 MNHNS, CDR2 SASEGT. The V and J ends lost 2 bases and 2 bases respectively, with 2 bases between them. The CDR3 sequence: CASSENTDTQYF. The CDR3 DNA sequence: TGTGCCAGCAGTGAAAACACAGATACGCAGTATTTT.

The genes are TRBV28 and TRBJ2-3; 9 positions match TRBD2. The CDR3 is 16 amino acids. Germline V gives CDR1 MDHEN, CDR2 SYDVKM. V was clipped by 2 bases and J by 2 bases; unmatched bases: 5. This CDR3 reads CASSLGLAGLTDTQYF. CDR3 coding DNA: TGTGCCAGCAGTTTAGGGCTAGCGGGACTCACAGATACGCAGTATTTT. The complete variable domain, with remaining parts taken from reference TRBV28 and TRBJ2-3, reads DVKVTQSSRYLVKRTGEKVFLECVQDMDHENMFWYRQDPGLGLRLIYFSYDVKMKEKGDIPEGYSVSREKKERFSLILESASTNQTSMYLCASSLGLAGLTDTQYFGPGTRLTVL.

The V call is TRBV18, the J call TRBJ1-1; 11 bases match TRBD1. The CDR3 is made up of 18 amino acids. The J segment lost 0 bases and the V segment lost 3 bases, leaving 9 bases of the junction unmatched. The germline V gene has CDR1 KGHSH and CDR2 LQKENI. This chain's CDR3 is CASSPRQDRGLLNTEAFF. CDR3 DNA: TGTGCCAGCTCACCTAGACAGGACAGGGGGCTCTTGAACACTGAAGCTTTCTTT.

V and J are TRBV27 and TRBJ2-7; possible D gene TRBD2, 5 bases. This CDR3 region has 12 residues. Deletions cut 6 bases from V and 2 bases from J, with 8 bases between. Germline V gene sequence: CDR1 MNHEY, CDR2 SMNVEV (reference sequence). In DNA form, the CDR3 reads TGTGCCAGCAGCTCCGGGGCCTACGAGCAGTACTTC. Residues: CASSSGAYEQYF.

V gene TRBV7-2 combines with J gene TRBJ2-1; no clear D. Germline CDR1 SGHTA, CDR2 FQGNSA. The V and J ends lost 0 bases and 5 bases respectively, with 8 bases between them. This CDR3 spans 14 amino acids. CDR3 nucleotide sequence: TGTGCCAGCAGCTTAGCGGGGTACAACAATGAGCAGTTCTTC. Its protein product is CASSLAGYNNEQFF. The complete variable domain, with remaining parts taken from reference TRBV7-2 and TRBJ2-1, reads GAGVSQSPSNKVTEKGKDVELRCDPISGHTALYWYRQSLGQGLEFLIYFQGNSAPDKSGLPSDRFSAERTGGSVSTLTIQRTQQEDSAVYLCASSLAGYNNEQFFGPGTRLTVL.

CDR3 sequence reads: CASSSLSGRANEQYF. The CDR3 bases are TGCGCCAGCAGCTCTCTTAGCGGGAGGGCCAACGAGCAGTACTTC. This chain links TRBV5-1 with TRBJ2-7; 11 bases match TRBD2. Per the germline V gene, CDR1 is SGHRS and CDR2 is YFSETQ. The trim removed 3 bases at V and 5 bases at J, leaving 7 bases unmatched. CDR3 size: 15 residues.

V gene TRBV6-5 combines with J gene TRBJ2-5, with 8 bases fitting TRBD1. J gave up 3 bases and V 5 bases, and 8 bases lay outside the gene matches. The germline V gene encodes CDR1 MNHEY and CDR2 SVGAGI. The CDR3 is 15 amino acids. The CDR3 bases are TGTGCCAGCAGTCTGCAGGGGGCGCGGGAAGAGACCCAGTACTTC. Its protein product is CASSLQGAREETQYF.

J is TRBJ2-1 and V is TRBV27; D unclear. Between the trimmed V and J ends, which lost 3 bases and 6 bases, there was a span of 9 bases. Germline V gene lookup returns CDR1 MNHEY and CDR2 SMNVEV (reference sequence). The CDR3 runs to 13 residues. CDR3 in amino acids: CASSFGQFNEQFF. In nucleotides, the CDR3 is TGTGCCAGCAGTTTCGGGCAGTTCAATGAGCAGTTCTTC.

The V gene is TRBV28, the J gene TRBJ1-3; D gene unclear. This CDR3 has 14 residues. Trimming cost V 6 bases and J 0 bases, with 9 bases left between them. The germline gives CDR1 MDHEN, CDR2 SYDVKM. CDR3 nucleotide sequence: TGTGCCAGCAGGTCTGGGAGCTCTGGAAACACCATATATTTT. Protein product: CASRSGSSGNTIYF.

The gene calls are TRBV2 and TRBJ1-1, with TRBD1 matching 10 bases. CDR1 and CDR2 (germline): SNHLY, FYNNEI. The trim removed 7 bases at V and 7 bases at J, leaving 6 bases unmatched. This CDR3 region has 13 residues. CDR3: CASNRQGAGEAFF. DNA for the CDR3: TGTGCCAGCAATCGACAGGGGGCCGGTGAAGCTTTCTTT.

The chain recombines TRBV5-1 with TRBJ1-5, with D possibly being TRBD1 (5 bases). CDR3 length: 13 amino acids. Trimming cost V 2 bases and J 6 bases, with 9 bases left between them. Germline V gene sequence: CDR1 SGHRS, CDR2 YFSETQ. CDR3 residues: CASSLQAGQPQHF. The CDR3 DNA is TGCGCCAGCAGCTTACAGGCGGGTCAGCCCCAGCATTTT.

This clone was detected only a few times. The V gene is TRBV2, the J gene TRBJ1-2; unclear D gene. The CDR3 totals 13 residues. The germline gives CDR1 SNHLY, CDR2 FYNNEI. V was trimmed by 8 bases and J by 6 bases, leaving 16 bases between them. In DNA, the CDR3 is TGTGCCAGCTCGGGCAGGCTGACGGATGGCTACACCTTC. Translation gives CASSGRLTDGYTF.

The genes are TRBV28 and TRBJ2-2; 7 bases align to TRBD2. Germline CDR1 is MDHEN and CDR2 is SYDVKM. This CDR3 contains 16 residues. The V and J ends lost 4 bases and 0 bases, in that order; junction bases with no gene match: 5. The CDR3 DNA reads as TGTGCCAGCAGTTCCCCTAGCGGACCGAACACCGGGGAGCTGTTTTTT. Amino acid sequence: CASSSPSGPNTGELFF.

This chain joins TRBV7-9 and TRBJ1-2; unclear D gene. Germline CDR1 is SEHNR and CDR2 is FQNEAQ (reference sequence). V gave up 3 bases and J gave up 14 bases, with 13 bases separating them. The CDR3 extends over 11 amino acids. CDR3 DNA sequence: TGTGCCAGCAGCTTGAGCAGCCCTGATACCTTC. Translation: CASSLSSPDTF.

The J gene is TRBJ2-2, the V gene TRBV7-9, with TRBD2 matching 8 bases. V shed 6 bases and J 4 bases; nucleotides not matched to a gene: 4. From germline, CDR1 is SEHNR and CDR2 FQNEAQ (reference sequence). The CDR3 contains 14 residues. The CDR3 coding sequence is TGTGCCAGCAGTGCCAGCGGGAGCACCGGGGAGCTGTTTTTT. Its protein is CASSASGSTGELFF.

The V gene is TRBV2, the J gene TRBJ2-5; 8 nucleotides match TRBD2. This CDR3 is 20 amino acids long. In germline, CDR1 is SNHLY, CDR2 FYNNEI. V shed 4 bases, J shed 0 bases, and the junction held 19 bases outside the gene matches. The CDR3 spells CASSGLGLGVNWGYQETQYF. Written as DNA, the CDR3 is TGTGCCAGCAGTGGCTTGGGACTAGGCGTAAATTGGGGTTACCAAGAGACCCAGTACTTC.

V gene TRBV28 combines with J gene TRBJ2-3; the D gene is possibly TRBD1 (5 bases). The CDR3 totals 14 residues. The germline gives CDR1 MDHEN, CDR2 SYDVKM. Deletions cut 1 base from V and 5 bases from J, with 10 bases between. CDR3 residues: CASSLSPGIDTQYF. In nucleotides, the CDR3 is TGTGCCAGCAGTTTATCCCCAGGGATAGATACGCAGTATTTT.

The CDR3 reads CASRDPGLPDTGELFF. The CDR3 DNA reads TGCGCCAGCAGAGATCCGGGACTACCTGACACCGGGGAGCTGTTTTTT. J is TRBJ2-2 and V is TRBV10-2; 7 nucleotides line up with TRBD2. Trimming took 6 bases from V and 3 from J; bases not matched to a gene: 10. Germline assignment: CDR1 WSHSY and CDR2 SAAADI. The CDR3 length is 16 residues.

The genes are TRBV19 and TRBJ2-7; 7 nucleotides agree with TRBD1. The CDR3 loop spans 14 amino acids. Germline assignment: CDR1 LNHDA and CDR2 SQIVND (reference sequence). Trimming at V came to 5 bases and at J to 2 bases, leaving 6 bases not matched to a gene. CDR3 in DNA: TGTGCCAGTAGTGTATGGACAGGAGCCTACGAGCAGTACTTC. Its translation is CASSVWTGAYEQYF.

This clone was seen more than once but under ten times. CDR3 amino acids: CASSPGGTGHGTFETQYF. The CDR3 nucleotides read TGTGCCAGCAGCCCTGGAGGGACGGGACACGGCACGTTTGAGACCCAGTACTTC. The J gene is TRBJ2-5, the V gene TRBV5-8; TRBD1 or TRBD2 may be the D gene (6 bases each). The V and J ends lost 4 bases and 5 bases respectively, with 27 bases between them. The CDR3 has 18 residues. Germline CDR1 reads SGHTS; CDR2 reads YDEGEE.

J is TRBJ2-2 and V is TRBV9; 7 nucleotides align to TRBD2. The CDR3 length is 20 residues. The J segment lost 3 bases and the V segment lost 4 bases, leaving 21 bases of the junction unmatched. Germline loops: CDR1 SGDLS, CDR2 YYNGEE. The CDR3 coding sequence is TGTGCCAGCAGCCCCCACCCAGGAATCTTAGCGGGTTCGGACACCGGGGAGCTGTTTTTT. This encodes CASSPHPGILAGSDTGELFF.